This TCR beta chain is drawn from a study of Graves' ophthalmopathy and Graves' hyperthyroidism. Study-level points and caveats: The model reached around 64% sensitivity and about 73% specificity for predicting ophthalmopathy progression. Blood also contained most of the expanded thyroid clonotypes above 0.001 frequency.

The TCR beta CDR3 regions underwent amplification from RNA transcripts. First-round RT-PCR employed HTBI primers, with a second-round multiplex PCR after it. TCRdb passed the multiplex PCR reads through MiXCR, listing each CDR3 protein once. The sample records over 11,000 distinct CDR3 sequences, approximately 53% being singletons. Per the germline V gene, CDR1 is LNHDA and CDR2 is SQIVND (reference sequence). Between the trimmed V and J ends, which lost 3 bases and 6 bases, there was a span of 9 bases. CDR3 length equals 13 residues. As to this clonotype: What it recognizes is unknown.

The chain is built from TRBV19 and TRBJ1-5; D is uncertain. The sample was peripheral blood. The sequence was collected from a woman aged 25 to 45 with Graves' ophthalmopathy. The CDR3 loop is CASSIEKGQPQHF. The DNA of the CDR3 is TGTGCCAGTAGTATTGAGAAGGGTCAGCCCCAGCATTTT. Variable domain in full (rest from reference TRBV19 and TRBJ1-5): DGGITQSPKYLFRKEGQNVTLSCEQNLNHDAMYWYRQDPGQGLRLIYYSQIVNDFQKGDIAEGYSVSREKKESFPLTVTSAQKNPTAFYLCASSIEKGQPQHFGDGTRLSIL.